Sequencing of this TCR beta chain was carried out in a study of blood T cell repertoires in COVID-19. In the study overall: There were acute and convalescent COVID-19 samples, and they came from the United States, Italy and Spain.

This table comes from immunoSEQ multiplex PCR, and its TCRdb copy is limited to in-frame clones, with some not included. The table includes some 40,000 clones, 80% to 90% detected once. This CDR3 comprises 14 residues. Germline CDR1 reads SGHDT; CDR2 reads YYEEEE. The ends lost 4 bases at V and 8 bases at J; junction bases unmatched: 6. The specimen was peripheral blood. This receptor was obtained from a man aged 55 to 70 in a cohort sampled during active COVID-19. This sequence joins TRBV5-6 and TRBJ1-4; TRBD1 matches 9 bases. CDR3 DNA: TGTGCCAGCAGCGCCATTACAGGGGGCGAAAAACTGTTTTTT. Translating it yields CASSAITGGEKLFF.